This T cell receptor (beta chain) is from a study of cytomegalovirus exposure and HLA in healthy donors. The primer mix had 60 Vbeta and 13 Jbeta primers. Repertoires were generated with immunoSEQ multiplex PCR, while TCRdb's copy carries only in-frame clones and drops some. There are roughly 130,000 clones in the sample; more than 80% occur only once, and around 2.5% lies in the top ten. The specimen was PBMCs. The receptor was isolated from a man aged 25 to 40 in good health and CMV-seronegative.

DNA of the CDR3: TGTGCCAGCAGTCGACTAGCGGGAGAGGGAGATACGCAGTATTTT. This codes for CASSRLAGEGDTQYF. This chain uses TRBV6-1 with TRBJ2-3; 12 bases line up with TRBD2. The germline CDR1 and CDR2 sequences are MNHNS and SASEGT. The V and J ends lost 5 bases and 5 bases, in that order; junction bases with no gene match: 5. The CDR3 is made up of 15 amino acids.